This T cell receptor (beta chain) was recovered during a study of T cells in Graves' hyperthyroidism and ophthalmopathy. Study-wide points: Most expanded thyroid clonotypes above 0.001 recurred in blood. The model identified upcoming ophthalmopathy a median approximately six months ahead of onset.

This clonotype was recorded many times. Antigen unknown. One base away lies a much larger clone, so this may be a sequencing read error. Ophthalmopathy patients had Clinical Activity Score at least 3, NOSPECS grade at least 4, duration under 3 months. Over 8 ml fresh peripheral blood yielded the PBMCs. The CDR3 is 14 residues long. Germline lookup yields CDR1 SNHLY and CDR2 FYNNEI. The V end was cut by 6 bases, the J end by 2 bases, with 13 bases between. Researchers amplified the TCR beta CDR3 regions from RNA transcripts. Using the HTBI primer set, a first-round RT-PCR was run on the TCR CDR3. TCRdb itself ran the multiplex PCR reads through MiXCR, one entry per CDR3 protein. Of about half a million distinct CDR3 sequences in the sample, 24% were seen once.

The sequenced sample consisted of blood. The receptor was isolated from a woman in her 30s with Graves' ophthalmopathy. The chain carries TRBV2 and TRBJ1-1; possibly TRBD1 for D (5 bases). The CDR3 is CASSTGRVNTEAFF. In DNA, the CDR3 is TGTGCCAGCAGCACTGGCAGGGTCAACACTGAAGCTTTCTTT.